The 5 T cell receptor beta chains listed next were all sequenced from one sample in a study of cytomegalovirus exposure and HLA in healthy donors. TCRdb keeps only in-frame clones here, not all; method: immunoSEQ multiplex PCR. The table has 71,000 or so clones, around 95% seen once. The sample was PBMCs. These receptors were taken from a man aged 18 to 30 in good health and CMV-seropositive.

The CDR3 DNA sequence: TGTGCTAGTGCCCCAAGCGGGGTGAACACCGGGGAGCTGTTTTTT. It codes for CASAPSGVNTGELFF. The chain couples TRBV12-5 to TRBJ2-2, with TRBD2 matching 7 bases. V shed 7 bases and J 1 base; nucleotides not matched to a gene: 6. The CDR3 runs to 15 residues. The germline gives CDR1 LGHNT, CDR2 FRNRAP.

This chain connects TRBV5-1 to TRBJ2-5; tentatively, D is TRBD1 (6 bases). Germline V CDR1 and CDR2: SGHRS, YFSETQ. Trimming shortened V by 3 bases and J by 5 bases, and 17 bases separated the two germline ends. The CDR3 totals 15 residues. The CDR3 sequence: CASSSGTRKDETQYF. The CDR3 nucleotides read TGCGCCAGCAGCTCCGGGACACGGAAGGACGAGACCCAGTACTTC.

The rearrangement uses TRBV5-1 and TRBJ1-3; D may be TRBD1 (5 bases). Germline CDR1 reads SGHRS; CDR2 reads YFSETQ. The V end lost 7 bases, the J end lost 2 bases, and 13 bases lay between the germline ends. CDR3 length: 14 residues. CDR3 in amino acids: CASRRGGAGNTIYF. The CDR3 DNA reads as TGCGCCAGCCGACGCGGAGGGGCTGGAAACACCATATATTTT.

The CDR3, as DNA: TGTGCCAGCAGTTTTACTATGGGACAGCCCTACGAGCAGTACTTC. This encodes CASSFTMGQPYEQYF. This chain uses TRBV28 with TRBJ2-7, with 7 bases lining up with TRBD1. Trimming cost V 3 bases and J 2 bases; bases outside gene matches: 7. CDR3 length: 15 residues. Germline V gene sequence: CDR1 MDHEN, CDR2 SYDVKM.

The chain links TRBV7-9 to TRBJ2-5, with D hard to call. V was shortened by 2 bases and J by 0 bases, with 7 bases between the two germline ends. CDR3 length: 14 residues. Germline values: CDR1 SEHNR, CDR2 FQNEAQ (reference sequence). This CDR3 is CASSLREYQETQYF. DNA for the CDR3: TGTGCCAGCAGCTTAAGAGAGTACCAAGAGACCCAGTACTTC. Filled out from reference TRBV7-9 and TRBJ2-5, the complete variable domain reads DTGVSQNPRHKITKRGQNVTFRCDPISEHNRLYWYRQTLGQGPEFLTYFQNEAQLEKSRLLSDRFSAERPKGSFSTLEIQRTEQGDSAMYLCASSLREYQETQYFGPGTRLLVL.